This T cell receptor beta chain stems from a study of blood T cell repertoires in COVID-19. Residents of about two dozen US areas, aged roughly 18 to 89 years, made up the participants. Germline V lookup: CDR1 SGHRS, CDR2 YFSETQ. Trimming pared 5 bases from V and 7 bases from J, leaving 15 bases between. The CDR3 covers 13 residues. Clones were read by immunoSEQ multiplex PCR, and TCRdb kept only the in-frame ones, dropping some. The table records approximately 250,000 clones, around 80% of them present only once. The clonotype comes from a man aged 35-49 years who had recovered from COVID-19. The chain carries TRBV5-1 and TRBJ2-5, with D tentatively TRBD2 (6 bases). Sequences were obtained from PBMCs or T cells enriched from blood (not recorded which). The chain's CDR3 is CASRLWGERTQYF. CDR3 in DNA: TGCGCCAGCAGACTGTGGGGGGAGCGGACCCAGTACTTC.